Listed here are 8 T cell receptor beta chains from one sample, sequenced in a study of CD8+ T cells in alopecia areata. Treatment specified: oral pan-JAK inhibitor, 5-10 mg twice daily. RNA, once extracted, was reverse transcribed into cDNA for use as the sequencing template. This table comes from immunoSEQ multiplex PCR, and its TCRdb copy is limited to in-frame clones, with some not included. The table shows around 70,000 clones, with around 29% occurring only once. Here the sequenced sample was CD8+ T cells sorted from blood, taken at week 4, from a patient treated with tofacitinib. These receptors were obtained from a human donor with alopecia areata.

This clone was detected only once. The V gene is TRBV19, the J gene TRBJ1-5; no definite D call. Trimming took 9 bases from V and 0 from J, leaving 6 bases between them. Germline V lookup: CDR1 LNHDA, CDR2 SQIVND (reference sequence). The CDR3 has 12 amino acids. CDR3 DNA: TGTGCCAGCTCAGATAGCAATCAGCCCCAGCATTTT. Translating gives CASSDSNQPQHF.

The chain recombines TRBV2 with TRBJ2-4, with D possibly being TRBD1 (6 bases). The CDR3 sequence is 12 residues long. V was trimmed by 5 bases and J by 7 bases, leaving 9 bases between them. Germline CDR1 SNHLY, CDR2 FYNNEI. This CDR3 reads CASSPGANIQYF. In DNA, the CDR3 is TGTGCCAGCAGTCCAGGGGCGAACATTCAGTACTTC.

This clone showed up just a few times. The CDR3 spells CAWLASYNEQFF. CDR3 sequence (DNA): TGTGCCTGGCTAGCATCCTACAATGAGCAGTTCTTC. The rearrangement links TRBV30 to TRBJ2-1; D possibly corresponds to TRBD2 (5 bases). V lost 5 bases and J 1 base, leaving 6 bases between the germline ends. Germline CDR1 is GTSNPN and CDR2 is SVGIG (reference sequence). This CDR3 region has 12 residues.

This chain connects TRBV13 to TRBJ2-7, with TRBD1 matching 8 bases. The CDR3 has 14 amino acids. With 3 bases clipped from V and 4 bases from J, the junction kept 5 bases outside the gene matches. Germline V gives CDR1 PRHDT, CDR2 FYEKMQ (reference sequence). CDR3 protein: CASSFARQGYEQYF. In DNA, the CDR3 is TGTGCCAGCAGCTTCGCCCGACAGGGGTACGAGCAGTACTTC.

This clone was counted only a few times. This chain connects TRBV4-1 to TRBJ2-2; no reliable D call. The CDR3 loop spans 14 amino acids. The V end lost 8 bases, the J end lost 4 bases, and 14 bases lay between the germline ends. Germline V CDR1 and CDR2: MGHRA, YSYEKL. Written as DNA, the CDR3 is TGCGCCAGCGCCTCAGGCGCCCCCACCGGGGAGCTGTTTTTT. Translated, it gives CASASGAPTGELFF.

Judged by abundance, this clone is medium-sized. The chain couples TRBV7-9 to TRBJ2-2; D gene uncertain. Looked up from germline, CDR1 is SEHNR and CDR2 is FQNEAQ (reference sequence). CDR3 length: 12 residues. Between the trimmed V and J ends, which lost 3 bases and 8 bases, there was a span of 7 bases. The CDR3 is CASSLGIGELFF. As DNA, the CDR3 is TGTGCCAGCAGCTTGGGGATTGGGGAGCTGTTTTTT.

The CDR3 region has the DNA TGTGCCTGGACCGCCACGGGACTGAAGAACACTGAAGCTTTCTTT. Translation gives CAWTATGLKNTEAFF. The V gene is TRBV30, the J gene TRBJ1-1, with D possibly TRBD1 on 5 matching bases. CDR1 and CDR2 (germline): GTSNPN, SVGIG (reference sequence). V was cut by 4 bases and J by 1 base, with 16 bases left in between. CDR3 length equals 15 residues. Full variable domain (remainder filled in from reference TRBV30 and TRBJ1-1): SQTIHQWPATLVQPVGSPLSLECTVEGTSNPNLYWYRQAAGRGLQLLFYSVGIGQISSEVPQNLSASRPQDRQFILSSKKLLLSDSGFYLCAWTATGLKNTEAFFGQGTRLTVV.

V is TRBV27 and J is TRBJ2-5; 7 nucleotides align to TRBD2. The V gene end was trimmed by 5 bases and the J gene end by 2 bases; junction bases not matched to a gene: 11. Germline assignment: CDR1 MNHEY and CDR2 SMNVEV (reference sequence). This CDR3 spans 16 amino acids. The CDR3 bases are TGTGCCAGCAGTCCCTCACTAGCGCCCCTTCAAGAGACCCAGTACTTC. This gives the protein CASSPSLAPLQETQYF.